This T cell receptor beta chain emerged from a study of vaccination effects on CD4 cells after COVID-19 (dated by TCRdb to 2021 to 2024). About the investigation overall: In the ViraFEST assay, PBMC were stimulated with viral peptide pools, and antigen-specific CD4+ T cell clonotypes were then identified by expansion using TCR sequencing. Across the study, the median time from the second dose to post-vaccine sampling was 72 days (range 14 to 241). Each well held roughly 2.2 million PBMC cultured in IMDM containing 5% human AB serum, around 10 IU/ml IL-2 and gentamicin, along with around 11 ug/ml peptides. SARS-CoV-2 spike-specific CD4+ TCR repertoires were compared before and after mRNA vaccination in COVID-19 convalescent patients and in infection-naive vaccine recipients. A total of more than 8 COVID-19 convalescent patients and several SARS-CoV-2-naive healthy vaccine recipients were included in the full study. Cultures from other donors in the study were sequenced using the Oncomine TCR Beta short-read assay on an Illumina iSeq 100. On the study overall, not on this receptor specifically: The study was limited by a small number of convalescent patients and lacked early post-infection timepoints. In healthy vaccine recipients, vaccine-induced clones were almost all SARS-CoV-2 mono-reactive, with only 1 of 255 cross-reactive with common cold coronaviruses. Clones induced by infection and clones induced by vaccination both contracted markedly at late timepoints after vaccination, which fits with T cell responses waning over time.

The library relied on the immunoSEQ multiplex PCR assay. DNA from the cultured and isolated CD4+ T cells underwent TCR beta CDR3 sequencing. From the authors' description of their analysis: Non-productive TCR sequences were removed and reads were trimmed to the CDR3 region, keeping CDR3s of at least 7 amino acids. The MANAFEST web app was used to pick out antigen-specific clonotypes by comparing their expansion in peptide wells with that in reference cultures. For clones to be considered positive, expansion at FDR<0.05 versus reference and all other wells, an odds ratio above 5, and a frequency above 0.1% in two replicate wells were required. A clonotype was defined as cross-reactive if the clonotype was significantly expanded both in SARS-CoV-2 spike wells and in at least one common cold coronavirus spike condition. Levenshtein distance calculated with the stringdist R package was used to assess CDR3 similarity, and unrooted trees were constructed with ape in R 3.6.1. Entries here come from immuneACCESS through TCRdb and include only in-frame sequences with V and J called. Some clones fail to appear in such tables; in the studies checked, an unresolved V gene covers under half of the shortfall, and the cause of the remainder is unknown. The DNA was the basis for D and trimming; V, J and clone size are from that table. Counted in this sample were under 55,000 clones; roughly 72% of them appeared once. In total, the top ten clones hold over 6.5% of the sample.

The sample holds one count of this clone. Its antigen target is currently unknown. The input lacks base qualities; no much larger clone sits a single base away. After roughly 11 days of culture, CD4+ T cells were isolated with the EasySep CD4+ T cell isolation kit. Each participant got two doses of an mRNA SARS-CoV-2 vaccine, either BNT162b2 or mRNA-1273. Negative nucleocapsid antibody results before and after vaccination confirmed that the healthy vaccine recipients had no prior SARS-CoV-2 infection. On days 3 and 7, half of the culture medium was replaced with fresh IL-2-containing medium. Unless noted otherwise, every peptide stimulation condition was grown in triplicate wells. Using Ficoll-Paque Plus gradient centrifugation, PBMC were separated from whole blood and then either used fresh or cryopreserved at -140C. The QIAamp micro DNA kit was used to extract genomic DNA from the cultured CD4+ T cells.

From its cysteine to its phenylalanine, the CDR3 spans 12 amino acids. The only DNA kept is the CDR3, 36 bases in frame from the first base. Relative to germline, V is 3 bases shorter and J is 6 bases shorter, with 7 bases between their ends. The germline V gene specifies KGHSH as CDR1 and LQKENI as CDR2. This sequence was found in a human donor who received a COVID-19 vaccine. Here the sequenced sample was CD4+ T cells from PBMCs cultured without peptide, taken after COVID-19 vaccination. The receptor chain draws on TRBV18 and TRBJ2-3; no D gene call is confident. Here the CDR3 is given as CASSPQGDTQYF. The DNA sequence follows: TGTGCCAGCTCACCCCAAGGGGATACGCAGTATTTT. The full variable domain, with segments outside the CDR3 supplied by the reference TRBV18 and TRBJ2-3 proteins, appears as NAGVMQNPRHLVRRRGQEARLRCSPMKGHSHVYWYRQLPEEGLKFMVYLQKENIIDESGMPKERFSAEFPKEGPSILRIQQVVRGDSAAYFCASSPQGDTQYFGPGTRLTVL.